Each of the 6 T cell receptor beta chains below was sequenced from the same sample in a study of cytomegalovirus exposure and HLA in healthy donors. The PCR employed 60 Vbeta primers together with 13 Jbeta primers. Sequencing used immunoSEQ multiplex PCR; TCRdb keeps in-frame clones, though not all of them. The sample shows approximately 200,000 clones, 60% to 80% of them seen only once. Input material: PBMCs. Every receptor here comes from a woman younger than 30 in good health and CMV-seronegative.

V usage is TRBV19 and J usage is TRBJ1-5, with D perhaps matching TRBD1 (5 bases). The length of the CDR3 is 13 residues. Germline V gene lookup returns CDR1 LNHDA and CDR2 SQIVND (reference sequence). Trimming cost V 8 bases and J 7 bases, with 15 bases left between them. CDR3 amino acids: CASGQGVMQPQHF. The CDR3 DNA reads as TGTGCCAGTGGTCAAGGGGTTATGCAGCCCCAGCATTTT.

CDR3 DNA sequence: TGTGCCAGCAGGCCACCGGCGTCCACCGGGGGCGAGCAGTACTTC. It codes for CASRPPASTGGEQYF. The V gene is TRBV7-2, the J gene TRBJ2-7, with TRBD2 as a possible D gene (6 bases). Germline lookup yields CDR1 SGHTA and CDR2 FQGNSA. This CDR3 region has 15 residues. V shed 6 bases and J shed 6 bases, with 21 bases lying between them.

Details on this clone: The junction departs from germline at one end; a sequencing error may be responsible. V gene TRBV7-9 combines with J gene TRBJ2-3; D gene uncertain. From germline, CDR1 is SEHNR and CDR2 FQNEAQ (reference sequence). The CDR3 is made up of 12 amino acids. CDR3 protein: CSSSLHTDTQYF. DNA for the CDR3: TGTTCCAGCAGCTTACACACAGATACGCAGTATTTT. The full variable domain, completed using reference TRBV7-9 and TRBJ2-3, is DTGVSQNPRHKITKRGQNVTFRCDPISEHNRLYWYRQTLGQGPEFLTYFQNEAQLEKSRLLSDRFSAERPKGSFSTLEIQRTEQGDSAMYLCSSSLHTDTQYFGPGTRLTVL.

The chain combines TRBV4-3 with TRBJ2-5, with 10 bases identical to TRBD1. CDR3 length: 16 residues. V dropped 0 bases and J dropped 2; count of bases not matched to a gene: 3. Germline V CDR1 and CDR2: LGHNA, YSLEER. CDR3 amino acids: CASSQDGTGEQETQYF. CDR3 bases: TGCGCCAGCAGCCAAGATGGGACAGGGGAACAAGAGACCCAGTACTTC.

The V gene is TRBV6-1, the J gene TRBJ1-6; TRBD1 aligns across 9 bases. The ends lost 3 bases at V and 9 bases at J; junction bases unmatched: 6. The V gene's germline CDR1 is MNHNS and CDR2 SASEGT. This CDR3 is 15 amino acids long. CDR3 in amino acids: CASSDSTGGSSPLHF. CDR3 bases: TGTGCCAGCAGTGACTCAACAGGGGGCAGTTCACCCCTCCACTTT.

This clone occurred once. The chain combines TRBV5-4 with TRBJ2-5, with 9 positions matching TRBD2. From germline, CDR1 is SGHNT and CDR2 YYREEE (reference sequence). The junction had 8 bases not matched to a gene; V was cut back by 4 bases and J by 4 bases. The CDR3 runs 15 residues. The CDR3 is CASSQKVAGVETQYF. In DNA form, the CDR3 reads TGTGCCAGCAGCCAAAAGGTAGCGGGAGTAGAGACCCAGTACTTC.